One sample yielded the 28 T cell receptor beta chains listed below, sequenced in a study of blood T cell repertoires in COVID-19 (dated by TCRdb to the early 2020s). Libraries were made using the immunoSEQ multiplex PCR assay. TCRdb carries this immuneACCESS record with in-frame sequences only. Its versions omit some clonotypes, under half of them owing to an unresolved V gene in the studies checked, with the rest unexplained. The sample table shows 120,000 or so clones, and over 55% are seen once. The top ten constitute 2% to 2.5% of the sample. The sample taken for sequencing was peripheral blood. The receptor source for this set is a woman between 65 and 79 years old with acute or convalescent COVID-19.

The gene calls are TRBV7-9 and TRBJ2-3; 9 bases are a match to TRBD2. The CDR3 has 14 amino acids. The junction had 12 bases not matched to a gene; V was cut back by 3 bases and J by 14 bases. From germline, CDR1 is SEHNR and CDR2 FQNEAQ (reference sequence). Here the CDR3 reads CASSLGIAGDFLYF. CDR3 DNA: TGTGCCAGCAGCTTGGGGATAGCGGGAGATTTTCTGTATTTT.

V usage is TRBV6-5 and J usage is TRBJ1-4; D not resolved. V lost 6 bases to trimming and J lost 7 bases, with 18 bases between them. This CDR3 comprises 15 residues. The germline V gene encodes CDR1 MNHEY and CDR2 SVGAGI. CDR3 in amino acids: CASSLPTAPPEKLFF. CDR3 DNA: TGTGCCAGCAGCTTACCTACCGCCCCCCCTGAAAAACTGTTTTTT.

The genes are TRBV5-8 and TRBJ1-2; TRBD1 might be the D (6 bases). Germline loops: CDR1 SGHTS, CDR2 YDEGEE. The CDR3 is 11 amino acids. V was clipped by 4 bases and J by 8 bases, with 9 bases between them. In DNA form, the CDR3 reads TGTGCCAGCAGCAGGACAGCGGGCTACACCTTC. Translation: CASSRTAGYTF.

The J gene is TRBJ2-3, the V gene TRBV19; 7 bases fit TRBD2. J gave up 8 bases and V 5 bases, and 1 base lay outside the gene matches. CDR1 is LNHDA, CDR2 SQIVND, per germline (reference sequence). The CDR3 contains 11 residues. The CDR3: CASSSGGTQYF. The CDR3, as DNA: TGTGCCAGTAGTTCGGGAGGTACGCAGTATTTT.

The chain employs TRBV3-1 (or the pseudogene TRBV3-2) and TRBJ2-1, with D possibly TRBD2 on 6 matching bases. Trimming pared 1 base from V and 0 bases from J, leaving 16 bases between. The germline CDR1 and CDR2 sequences are LGHDT and YNNKEL (reference sequence). The CDR3 runs 18 residues. The CDR3 loop reads CASSQGWGASVSYNEQFF. The CDR3 bases are TGTGCCAGCAGCCAAGGATGGGGCGCTAGCGTCTCCTACAATGAGCAGTTCTTC.

This rearrangement joins TRBV5-6 to TRBJ1-4, with D tentatively TRBD1 (6 bases). The germline gives CDR1 SGHDT, CDR2 YYEEEE. This CDR3 region has 14 residues. Trimming pared 1 base from V and 8 bases from J, leaving 12 bases between. For the CDR3, the DNA is TGTGCCAGCAGCTTGAATCAGGGGCTAGAAAAACTGTTTTTT. This codes for CASSLNQGLEKLFF.

The rearrangement uses TRBV28 and TRBJ2-5; TRBD2 is a possible D gene (5 bases). V was clipped by 4 bases and J by 0 bases, with 18 bases between them. The CDR3 loop spans 17 amino acids. Germline CDR1 is MDHEN and CDR2 is SYDVKM. CDR3 bases: TGTGCCAGCAGTTCTCCTGGTCTAGCAGAGTACCAAGAGACCCAGTACTTC. This translates into CASSSPGLAEYQETQYF.

J is TRBJ1-1 and V is TRBV6-5; 7 positions match TRBD1. Losses at the gene ends were 2 bases for V and 8 bases for J; bases not matched to a gene: 11. The CDR3 covers 15 residues. CDR1 MNHEY and CDR2 SVGAGI come from the germline V gene. CDR3 coding DNA: TGTGCCAGCAGTTACGGAGGGGGACAGTCCCAAGAAGCTTTCTTT. Residues: CASSYGGGQSQEAFF.

At least ten counts were recorded for this clone. The chain couples TRBV6-1 to TRBJ1-6; 11 bases agree with TRBD1. Trimming cost V 3 bases and J 10 bases; bases outside gene matches: 8. This CDR3 has 16 residues. The germline gives CDR1 MNHNS, CDR2 SASEGT. In DNA form, the CDR3 reads TGTGCCAGCAGTGACGGACAGGGGGCGTGGGAATCACCCCTCCACTTT. It is translated as CASSDGQGAWESPLHF.

In its sample, this clone was seen once. The rearrangement links TRBV6-5 to TRBJ1-5, with D unresolved. Germline-derived CDR1 and CDR2 are MNHEY and SVGAGI. V was shortened by 0 bases and J by 3 bases, with 9 bases between the two germline ends. The CDR3 extends over 15 amino acids. The DNA for the CDR3 is TGTGCCAGCAGTTACTCTGTGAGCCACAATCAGCCCCAGCATTTT. The encoded protein is CASSYSVSHNQPQHF.

The genes are TRBV6-5 and TRBJ2-7; 8 bases fit TRBD1. This CDR3 comprises 13 residues. The germline V gene encodes CDR1 MNHEY and CDR2 SVGAGI. V trimming: 0 bases; J trimming: 6 bases; junction bases outside the gene matches: 1. As DNA, the CDR3 is TGTGCCAGCAGTTACTCCACAGGGGGCGAGCAGTACTTC. Amino acids: CASSYSTGGEQYF.

V usage is TRBV19 and J usage is TRBJ1-1; D is unresolved. The CDR3 has 14 amino acids. With 1 base removed from V and 5 bases from J, the gap between germline ends came to 11 bases. Germline assignment: CDR1 LNHDA and CDR2 SQIVND (reference sequence). The CDR3 sequence is CASSIVGRSTEAFF. CDR3 coding DNA: TGTGCCAGTAGTATAGTCGGCAGGTCAACTGAAGCTTTCTTT. Filled out from reference TRBV19 and TRBJ1-1, the complete variable domain reads DGGITQSPKYLFRKEGQNVTLSCEQNLNHDAMYWYRQDPGQGLRLIYYSQIVNDFQKGDIAEGYSVSREKKESFPLTVTSAQKNPTAFYLCASSIVGRSTEAFFGQGTRLTVV.

J is TRBJ1-2 and V is TRBV2; D unclear. V was trimmed by 5 bases and J by 8 bases, leaving 12 bases between them. The CDR3 is 12 amino acids. Germline CDR1 and CDR2: SNHLY and FYNNEI. CDR3 sequence (DNA): TGTGCCAGCAGTACCGTTCTGAGCGGCTACACCTTC. It translates to CASSTVLSGYTF.

V gene TRBV14 combines with J gene TRBJ2-7; maybe TRBD2 (6 bases). This CDR3 is 16 amino acids long. Germline CDR1 is SGHDN and CDR2 is FVKESK. V shed 0 bases and J shed 0 bases, with 12 bases lying between them. The CDR3 region has the DNA TGTGCCAGCAGCCAAGAGGAGGGAGCCCTCTCCTACGAGCAGTACTTC. Translated, it gives CASSQEEGALSYEQYF.

This clone is a singleton in its sample. The chain recombines TRBV7-6 with TRBJ1-2; 8 bases align to TRBD1. J was trimmed by 6 bases and V by 5 bases; bases with no gene match: 17. This CDR3 spans 17 amino acids. Germline-derived CDR1 and CDR2 are SGHVS and FNYEAQ. The CDR3 region is CASSQTVSGTGDDGYTF. CDR3 bases: TGTGCCAGCAGCCAAACGGTCTCCGGGACAGGTGACGATGGCTACACCTTC.

V gene TRBV19 combines with J gene TRBJ1-5; D ambiguous. Germline V gene sequence: CDR1 LNHDA, CDR2 SQIVND (reference sequence). The CDR3 length is 15 residues. The V end was cut by 3 bases, the J end by 3 bases, with 12 bases between. The CDR3 protein is CASSISNSPNQPQHF. The CDR3 DNA is TGTGCCAGTAGTATTAGTAACAGCCCCAATCAGCCCCAGCATTTT.

The rearrangement links TRBV7-8 to TRBJ2-7, with D perhaps TRBD2 (5 bases). Germline CDR1 is SGHVS and CDR2 is FQNEAQ. The length of the CDR3 is 14 residues. The V end was cut by 5 bases, the J end by 6 bases, with 17 bases between. CDR3 coding DNA: TGTGCCAGCAGCGCCGCCCTAGCTAGTTCCGAGCAGTACTTC. Translation gives CASSAALASSEQYF.

The chain links TRBV23-1 to TRBJ1-2, with 10 nucleotides matching TRBD1. TRBV23-1 is an ORF for which the function is uncertain. The CDR3 is 14 amino acids. V gave up 2 bases and J gave up 5 bases; unmatched junction bases: 2. Here the CDR3 reads CASSQRDRGYGYTF. In nucleotides, the CDR3 is TGCGCCAGCAGTCAAAGGGACAGGGGATATGGCTACACCTTC.

The V and J genes are TRBV5-1 and TRBJ1-4; tentative D call: TRBD1 (6 bases). CDR3 length: 15 residues. V was pared by 2 bases and J by 5 bases, with 13 bases between. Per the germline V gene, CDR1 is SGHRS and CDR2 is YFSETQ. CDR3 sequence: CASSLQGRGNEKLFF. As DNA, the CDR3 is TGCGCCAGCAGCTTACAAGGCAGGGGAAATGAAAAACTGTTTTTT.

This clone has just a few counts. The rearrangement joins TRBV18 to TRBJ2-3; the match to TRBD1 covers 8 bases. CDR3 size: 17 residues. J was trimmed by 3 bases and V by 3 bases; bases with no gene match: 11. Germline CDR1 and CDR2: KGHSH and LQKENI. CDR3 nucleotides: TGTGCCAGCTCACCCAGGGCAGGGGGCCAGGGGACAGATACGCAGTATTTT. Protein sequence: CASSPRAGGQGTDTQYF.

The V gene is TRBV19, the J gene TRBJ2-1, with TRBD2 matching over 11 bases. Germline CDR1 and CDR2: LNHDA and SQIVND (reference sequence). V was pared by 4 bases and J by 6 bases, with 8 bases of the junction left unmatched. This CDR3 has 16 residues. This chain's CDR3 is CASSRLTSGGPNEQFF. The DNA of the CDR3 is TGTGCCAGTAGTAGGTTAACTAGCGGGGGCCCCAATGAGCAGTTCTTC.

The V call is TRBV20-1, the J call TRBJ1-5; tentative D call: TRBD1 (6 bases). V was clipped by 3 bases and J by 7 bases, with 22 bases between them. This CDR3 comprises 16 residues. Germline CDR1 is DFQATT and CDR2 is SNEGSKA (reference sequence). The CDR3 loop reads CSASAVSAGAKQPQHF. CDR3 coding DNA: TGCAGTGCTAGTGCTGTTTCGGCGGGGGCTAAGCAGCCCCAGCATTTT.

This chain links TRBV27 with TRBJ1-1, with D unclear. CDR3 length: 13 amino acids. V lost 6 bases and J lost 1, with 9 bases in between. Germline V gives CDR1 MNHEY, CDR2 SMNVEV (reference sequence). The CDR3 region is CASRSGGNTEAFF. CDR3 in DNA: TGTGCCAGCAGGTCGGGAGGGAACACTGAAGCTTTCTTT.

This clone was counted only a few times. The chain is built from TRBV28 and TRBJ2-7; the D gene is possibly TRBD1 (6 bases). Between the trimmed V and J ends, which lost 4 bases and 2 bases, there was a span of 12 bases. CDR1 is MDHEN and CDR2 is SYDVKM in the germline V gene. There are 14 residues in the CDR3. In DNA, the CDR3 is TGTGCCAGCAGTTCCGGACAGACCCCCTACGAGCAGTACTTC. It is translated as CASSSGQTPYEQYF.

The chain employs TRBV7-8 and TRBJ1-2, with a possible D match to TRBD1 (5 bases). Germline CDR1 is SGHVS and CDR2 is FQNEAQ. This CDR3 has 15 amino acids. The germline V and J ends were trimmed by 7 bases and 3 bases, with 18 bases remaining between them. This chain's CDR3 is CASTLRVTGDYGYTF. The CDR3 DNA reads TGTGCCAGCACCCTCCGGGTAACAGGAGACTATGGCTACACCTTC.

The CDR3 here is CASSRSALLEPGTGELFF. The CDR3 DNA follows: TGTGCCAGCAGCCGATCCGCCTTACTCGAGCCGGGCACCGGGGAGCTGTTTTTT. V is TRBV11-2 and J is TRBJ2-2, with D unclear. Looked up from germline, CDR1 is SGHAT and CDR2 is FQNNGV. The CDR3 has 18 amino acids. The ends were cut back, 5 bases at V and 4 bases at J, with 23 bases in the middle.

The chain uses TRBV6-5 and TRBJ1-3; D unresolved. Trimming cost V 10 bases and J 0 bases, with 4 bases left between them. Germline V gives CDR1 MNHEY, CDR2 SVGAGI. This CDR3 comprises 11 residues. CDR3 sequence: CATLSGNTIYF. CDR3 DNA sequence: TGTGCCACCCTCTCTGGAAACACCATATATTTT.

This sequence joins TRBV19 and TRBJ1-2, with TRBD1 matching over 10 bases. This CDR3 spans 14 amino acids. V was pared by 1 base and J by 8 bases, with 4 bases of the junction left unmatched. Germline CDR1 is LNHDA and CDR2 is SQIVND (reference sequence). The CDR3 spells CASSIADRGQGYTF. Written as DNA, the CDR3 is TGTGCCAGTAGTATAGCCGACAGGGGGCAAGGCTACACCTTC.